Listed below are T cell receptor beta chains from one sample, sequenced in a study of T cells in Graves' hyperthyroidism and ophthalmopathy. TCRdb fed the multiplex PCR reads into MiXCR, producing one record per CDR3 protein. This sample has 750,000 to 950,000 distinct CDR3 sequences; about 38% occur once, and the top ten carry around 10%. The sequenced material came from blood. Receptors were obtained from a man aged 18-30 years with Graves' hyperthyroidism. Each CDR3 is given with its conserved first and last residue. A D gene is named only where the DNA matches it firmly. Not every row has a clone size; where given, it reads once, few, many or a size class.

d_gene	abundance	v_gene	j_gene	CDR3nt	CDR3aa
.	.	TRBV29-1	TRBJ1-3	TGCAGCGTTGGCTCTAGCGGGGGCACCATATATTTT	CSVGSSGGTIYF
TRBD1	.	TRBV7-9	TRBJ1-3	TGTGCCAGCAGCTGGACAGGGGGCGAAAACACCATATATTTT	CASSWTGGENTIYF
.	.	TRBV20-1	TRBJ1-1	TGCAGTGCCCCCTACGGTGGCACTGAAGCTTTCTTT	CSAPYGGTEAFF
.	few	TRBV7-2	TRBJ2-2	TGTGCCAGCAGCAAGACTCGGGGAGTAAGGCCCGGGGAGCTGTTTTTT	CASSKTRGVRPGELFF
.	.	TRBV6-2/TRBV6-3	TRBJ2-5	TGTGCCAGCATTCCCAGACTACCACAAGAGACCCAGTACTTC	CASIPRLPQETQYF
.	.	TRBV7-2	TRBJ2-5	TGTGCCAGCAGCTTAACCAGAGGACAGCCCCAGTACTTC	CASSLTRGQPQYF
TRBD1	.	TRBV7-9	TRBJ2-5	TGTGCCAGCAGCTCCATGGGACAGGGGGCGGGAGAGACCCAGCACTTC	CASSSMGQGAGETQHF
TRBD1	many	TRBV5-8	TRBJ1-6	TGTGCCAGCAGCGGAGCCGCCGGGACAGGCAATTCACCCCTCCACTTT	CASSGAAGTGNSPLHF
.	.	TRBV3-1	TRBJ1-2	TGTGCCAGCAGCCAAGATACACAGGGCGCCTATGGCTACACCTTC	CASSQDTQGAYGYTF
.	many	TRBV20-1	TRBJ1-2	TGCAGTGCTATAGGCCGGCTCTATGGCTACACCTTC	CSAIGRLYGYTF
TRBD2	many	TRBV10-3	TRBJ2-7	TGTGCCATCAGTGAGTCAACTAGCGGGAGGCTCGAGCAGTACTTC	CAISESTSGRLEQYF
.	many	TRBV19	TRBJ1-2	TGTGCCAGTAGTATTGTGGGCAGTGCCTCTGGCTACACCTTC	CASSIVGSASGYTF